A selection of T cell receptor beta chains follows, all from one sample in a study of blood T cells in healthy people across ages. TCRdb re-called the 5' RACE reads through MiXCR, storing one row per CDR3 protein. Among 1.5 million to 2 million distinct CDR3 sequences listed, approximately 50% were seen once. Sequencing was performed on blood. The receptors originated from a woman between 40 and 50 years old in good health. The CDR3 runs from the conserved cysteine through the conserved F or W. A D gene is named only where the DNA matches it firmly. Clone size is not always given. Where it is, it says once, few, many or a class for expanded clones.

TRBJ2-5 | TRBV4-3 | TRBD1 | - | CASSQQTGGGETQYF | TGCGCCAGCAGCCAACAGACAGGGGGCGGTGAGACCCAGTACTTC
TRBJ2-3 | TRBV21-1 | - | - | CANHRGPDTQYF | TGTGCCAACCACAGGGGCCCAGATACGCAGTATTTT
TRBJ1-5 | TRBV7-9 | - | few | CASSSPYSNQPQHF | TGTGCCAGCAGCTCCCCCTATAGCAATCAGCCCCAGCATTTT
TRBJ2-1 | TRBV20-1 | TRBD2 | - | CSASPLTSAADNEQFF | TGCAGTGCTAGCCCCCTCACTAGCGCCGCCGACAATGAGCAGTTCTTC
TRBJ2-5 | TRBV5-5 | TRBD1 | - | CASSPGQGRKETQYF | TGTGCCAGCAGCCCAGGACAGGGGAGGAAGGAGACCCAGTACTTC
TRBJ2-3 | TRBV4-1 | TRBD2 | - | CASSYDGAGDTDTQYF | TGCGCCAGCAGCTACGATGGAGCGGGGGACACAGATACGCAGTATTTT
TRBJ1-1 | TRBV7-2 | - | once | CASSAQSRMNTEAFF | TGTGCCAGCAGCGCACAATCAAGGATGAACACTGAAGCTTTCTTT
TRBJ2-3 | TRBV7-8 | - | - | CASSLASRGGRTDTQYF | TGTGCCAGCAGCTTAGCGAGCAGAGGTGGGAGGACAGATACGCAGTATTTT
TRBJ2-5 | TRBV10-3 | - | few | CAISEGFGGAEEETQYF | TGTGCCATCAGTGAGGGATTCGGCGGGGCGGAGGAGGAGACCCAGTACTTC
TRBJ1-2 | TRBV29-1 | - | few | CSVDRSYYGYTF | TGCAGCGTCGACAGGTCTTACTATGGCTACACCTTC
TRBJ2-7 | TRBV7-2 | - | - | CASSALGSGSYEQYF | TGTGCCAGCAGCGCCCTCGGGAGCGGGTCCTACGAGCAGTACTTC
TRBJ1-1 | TRBV29-1 | - | once | CSAQPRGGGTEAFF | TGCAGCGCACAACCCAGGGGTGGAGGCACTGAAGCTTTCTTT
TRBJ2-7 | TRBV28 | TRBD1 | few | CASSLSGTGDYEQYF | TGTGCCAGCAGTTTATCCGGGACAGGGGACTACGAGCAGTACTTC
TRBJ2-5 | TRBV9 | TRBD2 | - | CASSARGGQVEETQYF | TGTGCCAGCAGCGCCCGGGGGGGCCAGGTCGAAGAGACCCAGTACTTC
TRBJ2-3 | TRBV4-2 | - | few | CASSQALGSTDTQYF | TGTGCCAGCAGCCAAGCCTTGGGATCCACAGATACGCAGTATTTT
TRBJ2-5 | TRBV9 | TRBD2 | once | CASSARTSEETQYF | TGTGCCAGCAGCGCCCGGACTAGCGAAGAGACCCAGTACTTC
TRBJ2-4 | TRBV3-1 | TRBD2 | - | CASSLYGLAGALAKNIQYF | TGTGCCAGCAGCCTCTACGGACTAGCGGGGGCCCTAGCCAAAAACATTCAGTACTTC
TRBJ1-2 | TRBV12-3/TRBV12-4 | TRBD1 | - | CASRLGQGLHYGYTF | TGTGCCAGCAGGCTCGGACAGGGGTTACACTATGGCTACACCTTC
TRBJ1-2 | TRBV2 | - | - | CASTLRGAEGYTF | TGTGCCAGCACTCTTCGGGGGGCGGAAGGCTACACCTTC
TRBJ2-7 | TRBV6-5 | TRBD2 | - | CASSSGTSDNEQYF | TGTGCCAGCAGTTCGGGGACTAGCGACAATGAGCAGTACTTC
TRBJ1-6 | TRBV10-2 | TRBD1 | - | CASNTGDRGNSPLHF | TGCGCCAGCAACACCGGGGACAGGGGTAATTCACCCCTCCACTTT
TRBJ1-4 | TRBV11-2 | - | - | CASSPRAGPLGLFF | TGTGCCAGCAGCCCACGCGCGGGCCCTCTTGGACTGTTTTTT